Each of the 10 T cell receptor beta chains below was sequenced from the same sample in a study of blood T cell repertoires in COVID-19. The method was immunoSEQ multiplex PCR; TCRdb's version includes in-frame clones alone and lacks a portion of them. The sample has 100,000 to 150,000 clones; about 80% are singletons. The sample taken for sequencing was peripheral blood. Receptors were obtained from a woman aged 45-60 years with acute or convalescent COVID-19.

The chain combines TRBV28 with TRBJ1-2; tentative D call: TRBD1 (5 bases). Per the germline V gene, CDR1 is MDHEN and CDR2 is SYDVKM. CDR3 size: 15 residues. Trimming took off 10 bases at V and 0 bases at J, with 18 bases between the two ends. CDR3 protein: CATNEHGGSNYGYTF. Here the CDR3 DNA reads TGTGCCACTAATGAACACGGGGGGTCTAACTATGGCTACACCTTC.

The chain has TRBV2 and TRBJ1-2; 7 bases fit TRBD1. The CDR3 loop spans 12 amino acids. The ends lost 5 bases at V and 4 bases at J; junction bases unmatched: 1. CDR1 and CDR2 (germline): SNHLY, FYNNEI. Here the CDR3 reads CASSRTGYGYTF. The CDR3 DNA is TGTGCCAGCAGTCGGACAGGCTATGGCTACACCTTC. Full variable domain (outside the CDR3, taken from reference TRBV2 and TRBJ1-2): EPEVTQTPSHQVTQMGQEVILRCVPISNHLYFYWYRQILGQKVEFLVSFYNNEISEKSEIFDDQFSVERPDGSNFTLKIRSTKLEDSAMYFCASSRTGYGYTFGSGTRLTVV.

This clone was detected a few times. The gene calls are TRBV29-1 and TRBJ2-3; the D gene is possibly TRBD2 (5 bases). V lost 6 bases and J lost 7, with 11 bases in between. The CDR3 covers 11 residues. CDR1 is SQVTM and CDR2 is ANQGSEA in the germline V gene. CDR3 bases: TGCAGCGTGGAGGTTTTCAATACGCAGTATTTT. Translation gives CSVEVFNTQYF.

V and J are TRBV5-4 and TRBJ1-2, with D possibly being TRBD1 (6 bases). V was trimmed by 0 bases and J by 8 bases, leaving 14 bases between them. Per germline, CDR1 SGHNT and CDR2 YYREEE (reference sequence). The CDR3 totals 14 residues. The CDR3 sequence is CASSLEGGLLGYTF. For the CDR3, the DNA is TGTGCCAGCAGCTTGGAGGGGGGGCTGTTAGGCTACACCTTC.

CDR3 DNA: TGTGCCAGCTCACCACAAACCAGGGGCGAGCAGTACTTC. Translation gives CASSPQTRGEQYF. The rearrangement links TRBV18 to TRBJ2-7; TRBD1 is a possible D gene (6 bases). The length of the CDR3 is 13 residues. Deletions cut 1 base from V and 6 bases from J, with 10 bases between. Germline values: CDR1 KGHSH, CDR2 LQKENI. Filled out from reference TRBV18 and TRBJ2-7, the complete variable domain reads NAGVMQNPRHLVRRRGQEARLRCSPMKGHSHVYWYRQLPEEGLKFMVYLQKENIIDESGMPKERFSAEFPKEGPSILRIQQVVRGDSAAYFCASSPQTRGEQYFGPGTRLTVT.

The chain has TRBV30 and TRBJ2-1; a weak D match, TRBD2 (5 bases). This CDR3 has 14 amino acids. V was trimmed by 4 bases and J by 6 bases, leaving 16 bases between them. CDR1 is GTSNPN and CDR2 is SVGIG in the germline V gene (reference sequence). The CDR3 DNA is TGTGCCTGGACGGGGAAAGACCTCCTCAATGAGCAGTTCTTC. Amino acids: CAWTGKDLLNEQFF.

This clone came up once. V usage is TRBV7-9 and J usage is TRBJ1-4; tentative D call: TRBD1 (6 bases). The CDR3 totals 15 residues. The germline CDR1 and CDR2 sequences are SEHNR and FQNEAQ (reference sequence). Trimming pared 5 bases from V and 3 bases from J, leaving 13 bases between. The CDR3 nucleotides read TGTGCCAGCAGCCCAGGACAGAGACCTAATGAAAAACTGTTTTTT. Residues: CASSPGQRPNEKLFF.

V usage is TRBV12-3 or TRBV12-4 and J usage is TRBJ2-4, with D unresolved. The CDR3 is made up of 11 amino acids. Trimming pared 6 bases from V and 6 bases from J, leaving 6 bases between. Here the CDR3 reads CASSLLNIQYF. The CDR3 nucleotides are TGTGCCAGCAGCCTATTAAACATTCAGTACTTC.

This clone was picked up one time. The gene calls are TRBV6-5 and TRBJ1-2; 10 bases map to TRBD1. The CDR3 sequence is 13 residues long. Germline values: CDR1 MNHEY, CDR2 SVGAGI. V lost 6 bases, J lost 7 bases, and 5 bases stayed unmatched. DNA of the CDR3: TGTGCCAGCAGAAAGGGACAGGGGATTGGCTACACCTTC. Residues: CASRKGQGIGYTF.

The chain recombines TRBV19 with TRBJ2-3; 7 bases fit TRBD1. CDR3 length equals 13 residues. V was pared by 7 bases and J by 2 bases, with 3 bases of the junction left unmatched. The V gene's germline CDR1 is LNHDA and CDR2 SQIVND (reference sequence). DNA for the CDR3: TGTGCCAGTATAGGGGGCAACACAGATACGCAGTATTTT. It specifies CASIGGNTDTQYF.